This TCR beta chain appears in the sequencing data of a study of blood T cell repertoires in COVID-19. Germline V gives CDR1 SGHRS, CDR2 YFSETQ. The CDR3 loop spans 16 amino acids. The V end lost 0 bases, the J end lost 0 bases, and 13 bases lay between the germline ends. Measured with immunoSEQ multiplex PCR; TCRdb has only the in-frame clones, and not every one. The repertoire holds some 220,000 clones, with roughly 84% as singletons. This TCR derives from a woman in her sixties with acute or convalescent COVID-19. The sequenced material came from peripheral blood. The gene calls are TRBV5-1 and TRBJ2-7; no clear D. The CDR3 region has the DNA TGCGCCAGCAGCTTGGAGTCTGCGGCGGACTCCTACGAGCAGTACTTC. Encoded protein: CASSLESAADSYEQYF.